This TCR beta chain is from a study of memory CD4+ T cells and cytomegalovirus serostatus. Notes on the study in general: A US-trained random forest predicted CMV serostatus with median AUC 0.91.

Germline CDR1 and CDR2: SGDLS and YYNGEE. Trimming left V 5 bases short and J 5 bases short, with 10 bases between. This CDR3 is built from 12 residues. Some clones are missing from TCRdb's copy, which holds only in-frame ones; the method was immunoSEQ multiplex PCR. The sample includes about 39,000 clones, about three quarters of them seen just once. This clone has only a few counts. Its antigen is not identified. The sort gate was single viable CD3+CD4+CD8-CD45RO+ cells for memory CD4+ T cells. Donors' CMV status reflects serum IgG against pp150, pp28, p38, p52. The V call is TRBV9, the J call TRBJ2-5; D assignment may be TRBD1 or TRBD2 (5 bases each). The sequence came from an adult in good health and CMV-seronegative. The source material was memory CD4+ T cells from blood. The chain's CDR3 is CASRRGEETQYF. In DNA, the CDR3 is TGTGCCAGCAGGAGAGGGGAGGAGACCCAGTACTTC.